Listed below are T cell receptor beta chains from one sample, sequenced in a study of OX40 agonist ivuxolimab in advanced cancers. TCRdb's copy holds only in-frame clones and misses some; the assay was immunoSEQ multiplex PCR. The table includes 65,000 to 100,000 clones, roughly 94% detected once. The input for sequencing was CD4+ or CD8+ T cells sorted from blood, taken in a trial of the OX40 agonist ivuxolimab. These TCRs come from an adult with an advanced solid tumor such as melanoma, head and neck, liver or kidney cancer. Each CDR3 is given with its conserved first and last residue. Each record gives: CDR3 protein, V gene, J gene.

CDR3: CASSSTGTGIREAFF
V: TRBV7-9
J: TRBJ1-1

CDR3: CASSLDRGYGYTF
V: TRBV5-1
J: TRBJ1-2

CDR3: CASSQGTGGTYEQYF
V: TRBV4-1
J: TRBJ2-7

CDR3: CASSLRGGWGTGELFF
V: TRBV27
J: TRBJ2-2

CDR3: CASSFGDATDTQYF
V: TRBV28
J: TRBJ2-3

CDR3: CASGIMDTQYF
V: TRBV7-9
J: TRBJ2-3

CDR3: CASSPGQPMAYEQYF
V: TRBV28
J: TRBJ2-7

CDR3: CASTTSSYEQYF
V: TRBV2
J: TRBJ2-7

CDR3: CASSLNAPGTDDTDTQYF
V: TRBV7-3
J: TRBJ2-3

CDR3: CASSLFPGNTEAFF
V: TRBV27
J: TRBJ1-1

CDR3: CASNPRVTKTSNQPQHF
V: TRBV19
J: TRBJ1-5

CDR3: CASSPAANTEAFF
V: TRBV7-9
J: TRBJ1-1

CDR3: CASSYRDVAGYTF
V: TRBV7-8
J: TRBJ1-2

CDR3: CASSYSTGWETGELFF
V: TRBV6-5
J: TRBJ2-2

CDR3: CASSPGGGWSNQPQHF
V: TRBV5-1
J: TRBJ1-5

CDR3: CASSDGNPYGYTF
V: TRBV7-9
J: TRBJ1-2

CDR3: CASSSNYEQYF
V: TRBV19
J: TRBJ2-7

CDR3: CASSEALRAGSQPQHF
V: TRBV6-1
J: TRBJ1-5

CDR3: CASSLATGDYGNTEAFF
V: TRBV7-9
J: TRBJ1-1

CDR3: CASSIAGLGPQHF
V: TRBV19
J: TRBJ1-5

CDR3: CASSFQRGAYEQYF
V: TRBV7-2
J: TRBJ2-7

CDR3: CASSLGGNYEQYF
V: TRBV11-2
J: TRBJ2-7

CDR3: CASSPLGAGANVLTF
V: TRBV7-9
J: TRBJ2-6

CDR3: CASSPEGGHEQYF
V: TRBV27
J: TRBJ2-7

CDR3: CASSFSFTGELFF
V: TRBV27
J: TRBJ2-2

CDR3: CASSRRSPGNTIYF
V: TRBV9
J: TRBJ1-3

CDR3: CASSHTRSSYEQYF
V: TRBV4-3
J: TRBJ2-7

CDR3: CSVDGSGLLGYTF
V: TRBV29-1
J: TRBJ1-2

CDR3: CASSPLLSNYEQYF
V: TRBV10-2
J: TRBJ2-7

CDR3: CASSYSLTELNTEAFF
V: TRBV6-5
J: TRBJ1-1

CDR3: CASSPGGGGYEQYF
V: TRBV7-6
J: TRBJ2-7

CDR3: CASSLMQREVLADTQYF
V: TRBV7-2
J: TRBJ2-3

CDR3: CASSGTGKTEAFF
V: TRBV7-9
J: TRBJ1-1

CDR3: CASSSLVHSILNTEAFF
V: TRBV7-9
J: TRBJ1-1

CDR3: CASSLWGDRLNTGELFF
V: TRBV28
J: TRBJ2-2

CDR3: CAWSEGGREKLFF
V: TRBV30
J: TRBJ1-4

CDR3: CASSFGAGGDTQYF
V: TRBV5-4
J: TRBJ2-3

CDR3: CATSAGGSNSPLHF
V: TRBV19
J: TRBJ1-6

CDR3: CASSIEWDEQFF
V: TRBV19
J: TRBJ2-1

CDR3: CASSSRFIQETQYF
V: TRBV5-8
J: TRBJ2-5

CDR3: CASSTGDPLATEAFF
V: TRBV19
J: TRBJ1-1